A selection of T cell receptor beta chains follows, all from one sample in a study of shared clonotypes between healthy human individuals. Assay used: immunoSEQ multiplex PCR; TCRdb lists only in-frame clones, some missing. The sample includes approximately 2.4 million clones, under 97% of them seen just once. Sequencing input: naive CD4+ T cells sorted from blood. Receptors were obtained from a man between 18 and 35 years old in good health. Each CDR3 is given with its conserved first and last residue. A D gene is named only where the DNA matches it firmly. Clone size, where shown, is once, few, many, or a class for clones that have expanded.

abundance: NA; j_gene: TRBJ2-1; d_gene: TRBD2; v_gene: TRBV7-8; CDR3aa: CASSLAPRGGSEQFF; CDR3nt: TGTGCCAGCAGCTTAGCACCGCGGGGGGGTTCTGAGCAGTTCTTC
abundance: NA; j_gene: TRBJ2-1; d_gene: NA; v_gene: TRBV7-9; CDR3aa: CASSYQDSVFSYNEQFF; CDR3nt: TGTGCCAGCAGCTACCAGGACAGTGTTTTCTCCTACAATGAGCAGTTCTTC
abundance: NA; j_gene: TRBJ1-1; d_gene: NA; v_gene: TRBV6-1; CDR3aa: CASTIEGSGTEAFF; CDR3nt: TGTGCCAGCACGATCGAGGGCTCCGGCACTGAAGCTTTCTTT
abundance: NA; j_gene: TRBJ2-7; d_gene: NA; v_gene: TRBV30; CDR3aa: CAWSVQPGSSYEQYF; CDR3nt: TGTGCCTGGAGTGTACAACCCGGCAGCTCCTACGAGCAGTACTTC
abundance: NA; j_gene: TRBJ2-2; d_gene: NA; v_gene: TRBV30; CDR3aa: CAWTLTGSYSTGELFF; CDR3nt: TGTGCCTGGACCCTAACGGGGAGTTACAGCACCGGGGAGCTGTTTTTT
abundance: NA; j_gene: TRBJ2-7; d_gene: TRBD1; v_gene: TRBV9; CDR3aa: CASSETGERYEQYF; CDR3nt: TGTGCCAGCAGCGAAACAGGGGAGAGGTACGAGCAGTACTTC
abundance: NA; j_gene: TRBJ2-3; d_gene: NA; v_gene: TRBV2; CDR3aa: CASSEAVVQGTDTQYF; CDR3nt: TGTGCCAGCAGTGAGGCGGTGGTTCAGGGGACAGATACGCAGTATTTT
abundance: NA; j_gene: TRBJ1-6; d_gene: NA; v_gene: TRBV5-7; CDR3aa: CASSPRGGADLNSPLHF; CDR3nt: TGTGCCAGCAGCCCCCGAGGGGGGGCCGACCTTAATTCACCCCTCCACTTT
abundance: NA; j_gene: TRBJ1-1; d_gene: TRBD1; v_gene: TRBV6-1; CDR3aa: CASSEIQGAPRAFF; CDR3nt: TGTGCCAGCAGTGAAATACAGGGGGCGCCGAGAGCTTTCTTT
abundance: NA; j_gene: TRBJ1-1; d_gene: TRBD1; v_gene: TRBV5-4; CDR3aa: CASSLGQMNTEAFF; CDR3nt: TGTGCCAGCAGCCTGGGACAGATGAACACTGAAGCTTTCTTT
abundance: NA; j_gene: TRBJ1-2; d_gene: TRBD1; v_gene: TRBV19; CDR3aa: CASSTTGVGGVNGYTF; CDR3nt: TGTGCCAGTAGTACTACAGGGGTCGGCGGCGTTAATGGCTACACCTTC
abundance: once; j_gene: TRBJ2-5; d_gene: TRBD1; v_gene: TRBV15; CDR3aa: CATSRDPAGGGGTQYF; CDR3nt: TGTGCCACCAGCAGAGATCCTGCAGGGGGCGGTGGGACCCAGTACTTC
abundance: NA; j_gene: TRBJ2-7; d_gene: NA; v_gene: TRBV27; CDR3aa: CASALQQGAPYEQYF; CDR3nt: TGTGCCAGCGCCTTACAACAGGGTGCTCCCTACGAGCAGTACTTC
abundance: once; j_gene: TRBJ2-2; d_gene: NA; v_gene: TRBV2; CDR3aa: CASISQGENGELFF; CDR3nt: TGTGCCAGCATCTCACAGGGCGAGAACGGGGAGCTGTTTTTT
abundance: NA; j_gene: TRBJ2-3; d_gene: TRBD2; v_gene: TRBV2; CDR3aa: CASRAGITDTQYF; CDR3nt: TGTGCCAGCAGAGCGGGGATCACAGATACGCAGTATTTT
abundance: NA; j_gene: TRBJ1-1; d_gene: TRBD1; v_gene: TRBV6-5; CDR3aa: CASRRQGLNTEAFF; CDR3nt: TGTGCCAGCAGGCGACAGGGTTTGAACACTGAAGCTTTCTTT
abundance: once; j_gene: TRBJ1-5; d_gene: NA; v_gene: TRBV5-6; CDR3aa: CASSLAPDQPQHF; CDR3nt: TGTGCCAGCAGCTTGGCCCCCGATCAGCCCCAGCATTTT
abundance: NA; j_gene: TRBJ2-7; d_gene: NA; v_gene: TRBV4-1; CDR3aa: CASSFRDMSYEQYF; CDR3nt: TGCGCCAGCAGCTTCCGGGACATGTCCTACGAGCAGTACTTC
abundance: NA; j_gene: TRBJ2-1; d_gene: TRBD2; v_gene: TRBV27; CDR3aa: CASSFWSSGNNEQFF; CDR3nt: TGTGCCAGCAGTTTCTGGTCTAGCGGCAACAATGAGCAGTTCTTC
abundance: NA; j_gene: TRBJ1-5; d_gene: NA; v_gene: TRBV29-1; CDR3aa: CSVGPGGNQPQHF; CDR3nt: TGCAGCGTCGGACCGGGCGGCAATCAGCCCCAGCATTTT
abundance: NA; j_gene: TRBJ2-2; d_gene: NA; v_gene: TRBV5-1; CDR3aa: CASSLQGSGELFF; CDR3nt: TGCGCCAGCAGCTTGCAGGGTTCCGGGGAGCTGTTTTTT
abundance: once; j_gene: TRBJ2-3; d_gene: NA; v_gene: TRBV6-5; CDR3aa: CASRGPTGSDTQYF; CDR3nt: TGTGCCAGCAGAGGCCCTACAGGCTCAGATACGCAGTATTTT
abundance: NA; j_gene: TRBJ1-5; d_gene: TRBD1; v_gene: TRBV7-9; CDR3aa: CASSHTDRGWDQPQHF; CDR3nt: TGTGCCAGCAGCCATACAGACAGGGGCTGGGACCAGCCCCAGCATTTT
abundance: NA; j_gene: TRBJ2-7; d_gene: NA; v_gene: TRBV18; CDR3aa: CASSFGTALREQYF; CDR3nt: TGTGCCAGCTCCTTCGGGACCGCCCTACGGGAGCAGTACTTC
abundance: NA; j_gene: TRBJ1-6; d_gene: NA; v_gene: TRBV11-2; CDR3aa: CASSFWDTKTPLHF; CDR3nt: TGTGCCAGCAGCTTTTGGGACACAAAGACACCCCTCCACTTT
abundance: NA; j_gene: TRBJ2-3; d_gene: TRBD2; v_gene: TRBV27; CDR3aa: CASSFSGVPTDTQYF; CDR3nt: TGTGCCAGCAGTTTTAGCGGGGTACCCACAGATACGCAGTATTTT
abundance: NA; j_gene: TRBJ1-4; d_gene: NA; v_gene: TRBV4-1; CDR3aa: CASSRILPEKLFF; CDR3nt: TGCGCCAGCAGCCGGATTCTCCCGGAAAAACTGTTTTTT
abundance: NA; j_gene: TRBJ2-3; d_gene: TRBD1; v_gene: TRBV9; CDR3aa: CASSSSPPGQITDTQYF; CDR3nt: TGTGCCAGCAGCTCCAGCCCCCCGGGACAGATCACAGATACGCAGTATTTT
abundance: NA; j_gene: TRBJ2-7; d_gene: TRBD2; v_gene: TRBV6-5; CDR3aa: CASSYSRGAYEQYF; CDR3nt: TGTGCCAGCAGTTACTCACGGGGGGCCTACGAGCAGTACTTC
abundance: NA; j_gene: TRBJ2-7; d_gene: NA; v_gene: TRBV7-8; CDR3aa: CASSPLQMAAAQSYEQYF; CDR3nt: TGTGCCAGCAGCCCACTTCAAATGGCTGCGGCCCAGAGTTACGAGCAGTACTTC
abundance: few; j_gene: TRBJ1-1; d_gene: TRBD1; v_gene: TRBV6-5; CDR3aa: CASRRQGEAFF; CDR3nt: TGTGCCAGCAGAAGACAGGGTGAAGCTTTCTTT
abundance: NA; j_gene: TRBJ2-7; d_gene: TRBD2; v_gene: TRBV4-1; CDR3aa: CASSQVAGPYEQYF; CDR3nt: TGCGCCAGCAGCCAGGTAGCGGGGCCCTACGAGCAGTACTTC
abundance: once; j_gene: TRBJ2-5; d_gene: NA; v_gene: TRBV4-1; CDR3aa: CASSLLGAETQYF; CDR3nt: TGCGCCAGCAGCCTCCTCGGGGCAGAGACCCAGTACTTC
abundance: NA; j_gene: TRBJ2-7; d_gene: TRBD2; v_gene: TRBV4-1; CDR3aa: CASSPLAGTYEQYF; CDR3nt: TGCGCCAGCAGCCCATTAGCGGGAACCTACGAGCAGTACTTC
abundance: NA; j_gene: TRBJ2-1; d_gene: TRBD1; v_gene: TRBV7-9; CDR3aa: CASSPALNRDRGNEQFF; CDR3nt: TGTGCCAGCAGCCCCGCCCTCAACCGGGACAGAGGGAATGAGCAGTTCTTC
abundance: NA; j_gene: TRBJ1-5; d_gene: NA; v_gene: TRBV18; CDR3aa: CASSPSDSNQPQHF; CDR3nt: TGTGCCAGCTCACCAAGTGATAGCAATCAGCCCCAGCATTTT
abundance: NA; j_gene: TRBJ1-5; d_gene: NA; v_gene: TRBV19; CDR3aa: CASSILAGNSNQPQHF; CDR3nt: TGTGCCAGTAGTATTTTGGCAGGGAATAGCAATCAGCCCCAGCATTTT
abundance: few; j_gene: TRBJ2-3; d_gene: NA; v_gene: TRBV9; CDR3aa: CASSVVQGTDTQYF; CDR3nt: TGTGCCAGCAGCGTAGTTCAAGGAACAGATACGCAGTATTTT
abundance: once; j_gene: TRBJ2-1; d_gene: NA; v_gene: TRBV30; CDR3aa: CAWRGRASSYNEQFF; CDR3nt: TGTGCCTGGAGGGGGCGGGCGAGCTCCTACAATGAGCAGTTCTTC
abundance: NA; j_gene: TRBJ2-2; d_gene: NA; v_gene: TRBV9; CDR3aa: CASSVTSGPGELFF; CDR3nt: TGTGCCAGCAGCGTAACATCAGGTCCCGGGGAGCTGTTTTTT
abundance: NA; j_gene: TRBJ1-6; d_gene: NA; v_gene: TRBV5-1; CDR3aa: CASSLGPVESPLHF; CDR3nt: TGCGCCAGCAGCTTGGGGCCCGTTGAGTCACCCCTCCACTTT
abundance: NA; j_gene: TRBJ2-1; d_gene: TRBD2; v_gene: TRBV10-3; CDR3aa: CAISELRGNNEQFF; CDR3nt: TGTGCCATCAGTGAGTTGCGGGGGAACAATGAGCAGTTCTTC
abundance: NA; j_gene: TRBJ2-1; d_gene: TRBD2; v_gene: TRBV28; CDR3aa: CASGSGGRNEQFF; CDR3nt: TGTGCCAGTGGCTCGGGGGGGCGCAATGAGCAGTTCTTC
abundance: NA; j_gene: TRBJ1-2; d_gene: NA; v_gene: TRBV7-6; CDR3aa: CASSFAVLVYGYTF; CDR3nt: TGTGCCAGCAGCTTTGCGGTCTTGGTATATGGCTACACCTTC
abundance: NA; j_gene: TRBJ2-7; d_gene: NA; v_gene: TRBV7-2; CDR3aa: CASSLGGSGSYEQYF; CDR3nt: TGTGCCAGCAGCTTAGGGGGGAGTGGATCCTACGAGCAGTACTTC
abundance: NA; j_gene: TRBJ2-2; d_gene: TRBD2; v_gene: TRBV5-1; CDR3aa: CASGSGEANGELFF; CDR3nt: TGCGCCAGCGGGAGCGGGGAAGCCAACGGGGAGCTGTTTTTT
abundance: NA; j_gene: TRBJ2-3; d_gene: NA; v_gene: TRBV7-2; CDR3aa: CASSPRADTQYF; CDR3nt: TGTGCCAGCAGCCCTAGGGCAGATACGCAGTATTTT
abundance: NA; j_gene: TRBJ2-2; d_gene: TRBD2; v_gene: TRBV4-2; CDR3aa: CASSQDSSGGFNTGELFF; CDR3nt: TGTGCCAGCAGCCAAGATTCTAGCGGGGGCTTTAACACCGGGGAGCTGTTTTTT
abundance: NA; j_gene: TRBJ1-1; d_gene: NA; v_gene: TRBV18; CDR3aa: CASSTGNTEAFF; CDR3nt: TGTGCCAGCTCCACGGGGAACACTGAAGCTTTCTTT
abundance: NA; j_gene: TRBJ1-4; d_gene: NA; v_gene: TRBV4-1; CDR3aa: CASSPPLGEEKLFF; CDR3nt: TGCGCCAGCAGCCCCCCGTTAGGAGAAGAAAAACTGTTTTTT
abundance: NA; j_gene: TRBJ1-5; d_gene: TRBD1; v_gene: TRBV7-8; CDR3aa: CASSPHEGGVGNQPQHF; CDR3nt: TGTGCCAGCAGCCCCCACGAAGGGGGCGTAGGGAATCAGCCCCAGCATTTT
abundance: NA; j_gene: TRBJ2-1; d_gene: NA; v_gene: TRBV7-6; CDR3aa: CASSLFDEQFF; CDR3nt: TGTGCCAGCAGCTTATTCGATGAGCAGTTCTTC
abundance: NA; j_gene: TRBJ1-2; d_gene: NA; v_gene: TRBV5-6; CDR3aa: CASSFLSRTNYGYTF; CDR3nt: TGTGCCAGCAGCTTTCTATCCAGGACGAACTATGGCTACACCTTC
abundance: NA; j_gene: TRBJ1-2; d_gene: NA; v_gene: TRBV30; CDR3aa: CAWSVSSMGGYTF; CDR3nt: TGTGCCTGGAGTGTCTCAAGCATGGGGGGCTACACCTTC
abundance: NA; j_gene: TRBJ2-1; d_gene: NA; v_gene: TRBV11-2; CDR3aa: CASCYSAEQFF; CDR3nt: TGTGCCAGCTGCTATTCGGCTGAGCAGTTCTTC
abundance: NA; j_gene: TRBJ2-5; d_gene: NA; v_gene: TRBV2; CDR3aa: CASGDGPLGETQYF; CDR3nt: TGTGCCAGCGGAGACGGGCCCCTCGGGGAGACCCAGTACTTC
abundance: NA; j_gene: TRBJ2-5; d_gene: NA; v_gene: TRBV7-2; CDR3aa: CASSSSVETQYF; CDR3nt: TGTGCCAGCAGCTCTTCAGTAGAGACCCAGTACTTC